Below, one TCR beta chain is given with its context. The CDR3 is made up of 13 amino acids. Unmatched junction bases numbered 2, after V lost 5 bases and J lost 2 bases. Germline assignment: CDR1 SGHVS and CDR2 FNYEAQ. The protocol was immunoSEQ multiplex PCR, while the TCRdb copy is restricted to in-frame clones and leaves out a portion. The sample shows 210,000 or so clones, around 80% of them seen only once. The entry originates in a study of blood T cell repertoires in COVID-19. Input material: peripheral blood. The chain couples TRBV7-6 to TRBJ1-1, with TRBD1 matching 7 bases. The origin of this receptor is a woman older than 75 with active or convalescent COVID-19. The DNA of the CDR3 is TGTGCCAGCAGCCGACAGGGAAACACTGAAGCTTTCTTT. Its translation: CASSRQGNTEAFF.